The source of this TCR beta chain is a study of blood T cell repertoires in COVID-19. In the study overall: Samples of COVID-19 (acute and convalescent) were obtained from the United States, Italy and Spain. The cDNA or gDNA used as material had been derived from T cells, B-cell-depleted T cells, or PBMCs.

CDR1 is SEHNR and CDR2 is FQNEAQ in the germline V gene (reference sequence). The V and J ends lost 4 bases and 5 bases, in that order; junction bases with no gene match: 5. The CDR3 is 14 amino acids. In the authors' methods: From reference gene primer amplification, estimates of nucleated cell counts were derived. Generated by immunoSEQ multiplex PCR, the TCRdb table keeps only in-frame clones and is missing some. V and J calls and clone size are copied from that table; D and trimming were computed from the DNA. The sample records more than 200,000 clones, approximately 89% being singletons. Sequenced sample: PBMCs or T cells enriched from blood (not recorded which). The sequence derives from a woman aged 25 to 45 who had been exposed to COVID-19. The V and J genes are TRBV7-9 and TRBJ2-7, with TRBD1 matching over 10 bases. The CDR3 protein is CASSYWDRGDEQYF. CDR3 sequence (DNA): TGTGCCAGCAGCTATTGGGACAGGGGCGACGAGCAGTACTTC.